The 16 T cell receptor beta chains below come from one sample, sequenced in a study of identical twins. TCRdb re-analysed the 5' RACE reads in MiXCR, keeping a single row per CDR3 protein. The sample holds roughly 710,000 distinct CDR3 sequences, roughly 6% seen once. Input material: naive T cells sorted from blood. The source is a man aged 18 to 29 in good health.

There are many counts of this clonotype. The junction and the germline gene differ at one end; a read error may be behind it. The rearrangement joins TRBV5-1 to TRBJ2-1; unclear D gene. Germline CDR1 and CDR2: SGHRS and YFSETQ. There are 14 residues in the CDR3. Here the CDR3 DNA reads TGCGCCAGCAGTTTGGTCCGGGCCCCAGGTGAGCAGTTCTTC. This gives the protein CASSLVRAPGEQFF.

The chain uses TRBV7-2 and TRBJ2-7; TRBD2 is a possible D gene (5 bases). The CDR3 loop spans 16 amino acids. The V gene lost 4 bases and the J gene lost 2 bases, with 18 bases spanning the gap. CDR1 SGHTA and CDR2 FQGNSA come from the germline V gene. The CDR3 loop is CASSSFSGGFPYEQYF. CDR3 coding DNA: TGTGCCAGCAGCTCCTTTTCGGGCGGGTTTCCCTACGAGCAGTACTTC.

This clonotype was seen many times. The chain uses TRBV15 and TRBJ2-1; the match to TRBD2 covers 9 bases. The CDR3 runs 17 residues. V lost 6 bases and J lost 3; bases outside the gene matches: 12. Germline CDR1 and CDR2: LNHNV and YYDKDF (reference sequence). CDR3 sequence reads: CATRGTSPSRVYNEQFF. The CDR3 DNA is TGTGCCACCAGGGGGACTAGCCCCTCAAGGGTCTACAATGAGCAGTTCTTC.

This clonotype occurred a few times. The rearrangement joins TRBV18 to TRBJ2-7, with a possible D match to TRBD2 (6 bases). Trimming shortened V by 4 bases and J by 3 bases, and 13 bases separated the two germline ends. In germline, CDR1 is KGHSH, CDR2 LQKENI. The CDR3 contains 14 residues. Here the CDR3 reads CASSRGDGDYEQYV. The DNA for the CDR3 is TGTGCCAGCTCACGGGGGGACGGTGACTACGAGCAGTACGTC.

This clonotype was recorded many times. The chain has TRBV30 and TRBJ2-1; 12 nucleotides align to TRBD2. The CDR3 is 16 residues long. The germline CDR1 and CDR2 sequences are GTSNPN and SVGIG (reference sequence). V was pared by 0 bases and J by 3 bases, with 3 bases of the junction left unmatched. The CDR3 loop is CAWSVTSGRLYNEQFF. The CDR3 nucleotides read TGTGCCTGGAGTGTGACTAGCGGGAGACTCTACAATGAGCAGTTCTTC. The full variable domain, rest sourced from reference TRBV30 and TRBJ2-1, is SQTIHQWPATLVQPVGSPLSLECTVEGTSNPNLYWYRQAAGRGLQLLFYSVGIGQISSEVPQNLSASRPQDRQFILSSKKLLLSDSGFYLCAWSVTSGRLYNEQFFGPGTRLTVL.

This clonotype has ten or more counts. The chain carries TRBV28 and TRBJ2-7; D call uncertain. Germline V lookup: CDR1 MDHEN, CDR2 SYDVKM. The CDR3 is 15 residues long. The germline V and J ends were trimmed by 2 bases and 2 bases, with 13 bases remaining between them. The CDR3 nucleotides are TGTGCCAGCAGTTTACCCCGGGTTGCCACCTACGAGCAGTACTTC. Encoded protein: CASSLPRVATYEQYF.

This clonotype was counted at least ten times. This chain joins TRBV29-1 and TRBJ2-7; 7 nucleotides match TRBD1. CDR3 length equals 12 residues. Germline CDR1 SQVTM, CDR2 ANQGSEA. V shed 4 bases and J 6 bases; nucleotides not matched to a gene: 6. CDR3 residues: CSVADRVGEQYF. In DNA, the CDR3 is TGCAGCGTTGCCGACAGGGTGGGCGAGCAGTACTTC.

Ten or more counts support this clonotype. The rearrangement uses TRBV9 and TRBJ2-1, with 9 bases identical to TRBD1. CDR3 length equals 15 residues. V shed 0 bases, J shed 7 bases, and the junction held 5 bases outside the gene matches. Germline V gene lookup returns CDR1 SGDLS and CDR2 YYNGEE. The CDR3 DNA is TGTGCCAGCAGCGTAGGGGACAGGGTAACAAATGAGCAGTTCTTC. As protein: CASSVGDRVTNEQFF.

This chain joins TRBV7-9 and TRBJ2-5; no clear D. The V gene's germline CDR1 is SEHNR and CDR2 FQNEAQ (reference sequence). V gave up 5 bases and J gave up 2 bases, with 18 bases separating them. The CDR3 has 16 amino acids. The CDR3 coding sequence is TGTGCCAGCAGCCCCGAGGATTTATTAGAACAAGAGACCCAGTACTTC. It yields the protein CASSPEDLLEQETQYF. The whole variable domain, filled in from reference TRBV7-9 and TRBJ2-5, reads DTGVSQNPRHKITKRGQNVTFRCDPISEHNRLYWYRQTLGQGPEFLTYFQNEAQLEKSRLLSDRFSAERPKGSFSTLEIQRTEQGDSAMYLCASSPEDLLEQETQYFGPGTRLLVL.

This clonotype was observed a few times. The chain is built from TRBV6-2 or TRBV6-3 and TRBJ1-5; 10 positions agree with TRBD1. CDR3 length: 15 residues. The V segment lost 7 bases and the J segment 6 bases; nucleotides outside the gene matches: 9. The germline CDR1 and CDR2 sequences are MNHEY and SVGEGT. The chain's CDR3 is CASTTRTGGRQPQHF. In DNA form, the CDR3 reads TGTGCCAGCACCACCCGGACAGGGGGTCGTCAGCCCCAGCATTTT.

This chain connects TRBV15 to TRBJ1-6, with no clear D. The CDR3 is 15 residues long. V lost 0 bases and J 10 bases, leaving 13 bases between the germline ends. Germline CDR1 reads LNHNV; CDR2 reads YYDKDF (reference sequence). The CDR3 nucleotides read TGTGCCACCAGCAGAGATAACGCCCGGGCATCACCCCTCCACTTT. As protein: CATSRDNARASPLHF.

In nucleotides, the CDR3 is TGTGCCAGCGGTGGACTAGACTCCTACGAGCAGTACTTC. Residues: CASGGLDSYEQYF. The rearrangement joins TRBV27 to TRBJ2-7; 7 nucleotides agree with TRBD2. With V trimmed by 8 bases and J by 0 bases, 4 bases remained unmatched. From germline, CDR1 is MNHEY and CDR2 SMNVEV (reference sequence). This CDR3 has 13 amino acids.

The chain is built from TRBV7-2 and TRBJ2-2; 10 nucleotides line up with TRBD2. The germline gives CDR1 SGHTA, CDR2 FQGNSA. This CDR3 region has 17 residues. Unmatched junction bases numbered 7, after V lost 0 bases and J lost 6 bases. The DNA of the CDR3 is TGTGCCAGCAGCTTAGCCGGTCTAGCGGGAGTCTCCGGGGAGCTGTTTTTT. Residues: CASSLAGLAGVSGELFF.

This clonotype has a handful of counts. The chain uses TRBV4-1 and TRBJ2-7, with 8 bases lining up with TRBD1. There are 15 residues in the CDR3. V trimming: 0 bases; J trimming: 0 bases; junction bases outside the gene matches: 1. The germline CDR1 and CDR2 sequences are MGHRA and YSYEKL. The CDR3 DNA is TGCGCCAGCAGCCAAGAGGACAGGGCCTCCTACGAGCAGTACGTC. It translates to CASSQEDRASYEQYV.

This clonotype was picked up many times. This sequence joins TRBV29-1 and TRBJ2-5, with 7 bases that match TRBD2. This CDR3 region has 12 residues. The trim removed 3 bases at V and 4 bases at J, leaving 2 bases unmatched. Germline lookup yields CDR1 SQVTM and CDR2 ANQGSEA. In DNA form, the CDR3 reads TGCAGCGTTGAGGCGGGAGCAGAGACCCAGTACTTC. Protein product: CSVEAGAETQYF.

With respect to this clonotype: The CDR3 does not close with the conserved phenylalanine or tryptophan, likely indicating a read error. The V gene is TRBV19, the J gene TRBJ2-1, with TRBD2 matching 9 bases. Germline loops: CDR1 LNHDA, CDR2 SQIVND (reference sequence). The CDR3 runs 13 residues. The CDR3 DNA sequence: TGTGCAAGTAGCGGGAGCTCCTACAATGAGCAGTTCTAC. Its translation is CASSGSSYNEQFY.